These 7 T cell receptor beta chains came from one sample sequenced in a study of T-cell memory formation after mild COVID-19. Via MiXCR, TCRdb re-called the 5' RACE reads, giving one row per CDR3 protein. The sample has 300,000 to 400,000 distinct CDR3 sequences, around 28% seen once. The sample comprised PBMCs or a T cell subset sorted from them (not recorded which). These receptors all come from an adult woman who had mild COVID-19 (a few samples of this study predate the infection). Cell type and time point are not known.

This clonotype was observed a handful of times. The CDR3 region is CASSLPGQGLDTQYF. CDR3 DNA sequence: TGTGCCAGCAGCTTACCGGGACAGGGTCTAGATACGCAGTATTTT. The chain combines TRBV7-6 with TRBJ2-3; 9 bases are a match to TRBD1. This CDR3 has 15 residues. Germline CDR1 SGHVS, CDR2 FNYEAQ. V was pared by 2 bases and J by 5 bases, with 5 bases of the junction left unmatched.

As regards this clonotype: A read error may produce the germline difference seen at one junction end. This chain links TRBV7-9 with TRBJ2-2; D gene unclear. Germline V gene sequence: CDR1 SEHNR, CDR2 FQNEAQ (reference sequence). CDR3 length: 14 amino acids. The CDR3 DNA is TGTGCCGGCAGCTCAGACACCTACCGCGGGGAGCTGTTTTTT. Translated, it gives CAGSSDTYRGELFF. Supplemented by reference TRBV7-9 and TRBJ2-2, the full variable domain reads DTGVSQNPRHKITKRGQNVTFRCDPISEHNRLYWYRQTLGQGPEFLTYFQNEAQLEKSRLLSDRFSAERPKGSFSTLEIQRTEQGDSAMYLCAGSSDTYRGELFFGEGSRLTVL.

This clonotype was picked up a small number of times. The CDR3: CASNKGQGTTDTQYF. CDR3 nucleotides: TGTGCCAGCAACAAGGGACAGGGAACCACAGATACGCAGTATTTT. This sequence joins TRBV5-5 and TRBJ2-3, with 9 bases aligning to TRBD1. The CDR3 is 15 amino acids. The V and J ends lost 6 bases and 2 bases, in that order; junction bases with no gene match: 7. The germline gives CDR1 SGHKS, CDR2 YYEKEE (reference sequence).

The chain carries TRBV19 and TRBJ1-2, with 7 positions matching TRBD1. Germline V gene data show CDR1 as LNHDA and CDR2 as SQIVND (reference sequence). J gave up 5 bases and V 5 bases, and 8 bases lay outside the gene matches. The CDR3 contains 14 residues. For the CDR3, the DNA is TGTGCCAGTAGTGAACAGGGGCCTGAGTATGGCTACACCTTC. It encodes CASSEQGPEYGYTF.

V is TRBV5-1 and J is TRBJ1-5; no definite D call. Germline CDR1 SGHRS, CDR2 YFSETQ. The germline V and J ends were trimmed by 5 bases and 2 bases, with 11 bases remaining between them. This CDR3 comprises 14 residues. The CDR3, as DNA: TGCGCCAGCAGTTTGACATCCGGCAATCAGCCCCAGCATTTT. Its protein is CASSLTSGNQPQHF.

The chain carries TRBV11-3 and TRBJ2-2; 9 nucleotides match TRBD1. Germline V CDR1 and CDR2: SGHNT, YENEEA. The CDR3 is made up of 14 amino acids. V gave up 5 bases and J gave up 6 bases; unmatched junction bases: 4. CDR3 amino acids: CASSIRTGAGELFF. The CDR3 coding sequence is TGTGCCAGCAGCATAAGGACAGGGGCCGGGGAGCTGTTTTTT.

This clonotype has a count of ten or more. The rearrangement joins TRBV28 to TRBJ2-1; D call uncertain. Germline assignment: CDR1 MDHEN and CDR2 SYDVKM. Trimming took 3 bases from V and 9 from J, leaving 12 bases between them. The CDR3 is 13 amino acids. CDR3 sequence: CASSLRSLGEQFF. CDR3 DNA: TGTGCCAGCAGTTTGAGGAGCCTTGGTGAGCAGTTCTTC.